This TCR beta chain was profiled in a study of blood T cell repertoires in COVID-19. Study-level background: Samples taken during acute and convalescent COVID-19 were collected in the United States, Italy and Spain. PBMCs, B-cell-depleted T cells, or T cells were the source of the cDNA or gDNA that made up the material.

The Seattle patients joined while their infection was active and were tracked longitudinally afterward. Clones were read by immunoSEQ multiplex PCR, and TCRdb kept only the in-frame ones, dropping some. This table holds tens of thousands of clones, around 90% found once. The CDR3 runs to 14 residues. Trimming took 1 base from V and 6 from J, leaving 9 bases between them. Germline lookup yields CDR1 LGHNA and CDR2 YNFKEQ. This clonotype was obtained from a woman older than 75 with COVID-19, enrolled during active disease. The chain has TRBV4-2 and TRBJ2-2, with a tentative D call TRBD2 (6 bases). Sequences were obtained from peripheral blood. The DNA of the CDR3 is TGTGCCAGCAGCCAAGGGGGGGAGTCCGGGGAGCTGTTTTTT. Residues: CASSQGGESGELFF.